This is a list of T cell receptor beta chains from one sample in a study of T cells in Graves' hyperthyroidism and ophthalmopathy. TCRdb passed the multiplex PCR reads through MiXCR, listing each CDR3 protein once. The sample holds hundreds of thousands of distinct CDR3 sequences, just under 45% seen once. The specimen was peripheral blood or thyroid tissue (not recorded which). The receptors were gathered from an adult man with Graves' disease, either hyperthyroidism or ophthalmopathy (not recorded which). Both conserved end residues are part of each CDR3. The D gene is left open where the match is weak. Size values are once, few and many counts, or a class for expanded clones, and some rows have none.

v_gene	d_gene	j_gene	abundance	CDR3aa	CDR3nt
TRBV20-1	NA	TRBJ1-2	NA	CSARDRTYGYTF	TGCAGTGCTAGGGATAGGACTTATGGCTACACCTTC
TRBV12-3/TRBV12-4	NA	TRBJ1-1	many	CASSTTGRTEAFF	TGTGCCAGTAGTACAACAGGGAGGACTGAAGCTTTCTTT
TRBV19	TRBD1	TRBJ1-2	NA	CASSTAGTANYGYTF	TGTGCCAGTAGTACTGCAGGGACAGCTAACTATGGCTACACCTTC
TRBV6-1	TRBD1	TRBJ1-1	NA	CASSPPRQGWMNTEAFF	TGTGCCAGCAGCCCACCGAGACAGGGGTGGATGAACACTGAAGCTTTCTTT
TRBV25-1	NA	TRBJ2-7	NA	CASSQGRSHEQYF	TGTGCCAGCAGTCAGGGGAGAAGTCACGAGCAGTACTTC
TRBV10-3	NA	TRBJ1-1	NA	CAISEGGGEAFF	TGTGCCATCAGTGAGGGGGGCGGTGAAGCTTTCTTT
TRBV6-5	TRBD2	TRBJ2-7	few	CASSPQRGVDEQYF	TGTGCCAGCAGTCCGCAGCGGGGTGTCGACGAGCAGTACTTC
TRBV4-1	NA	TRBJ1-2	once	CASSPPQRAREANYGYTF	TGCGCCAGCAGCCCGCCCCAGAGAGCCCGTGAGGCTAACTATGGCTACACCTTC
TRBV20-1	NA	TRBJ2-2	few	CSARIPYTGELFF	TGCAGTGCTAGGATCCCGTACACCGGGGAGCTGTTTTTT
TRBV25-1	TRBD1	TRBJ1-1	NA	CATDRGDTEAFF	TGTGCTACCGACAGGGGGGACACTGAAGCTTTCTTT
TRBV29-1	NA	TRBJ1-1	few	CSVESKGNTEAFF	TGCAGCGTTGAAAGTAAGGGGAACACTGAAGCTTTCTTT
TRBV7-3	TRBD2	TRBJ2-7	NA	CASSPPGFERGSEQYF	TGTGCCAGCAGCCCCCCTGGCTTTGAGCGGGGCTCCGAGCAGTACTTC
TRBV6-5	TRBD1	TRBJ1-6	NA	CASSTGGQGQGLHF	TGTGCCAGCAGTACAGGGGGTCAAGGGCAGGGCCTCCACTTT
TRBV20-1	TRBD2	TRBJ2-5	few	CSTGLVEETQYF	TGCAGCACGGGACTAGTCGAAGAGACCCAGTACTTC
TRBV20-1	NA	TRBJ2-5	NA	CSARPNRAETQYF	TGCAGTGCTAGACCTAACAGGGCGGAGACCCAGTACTTC
TRBV7-9	TRBD1	TRBJ1-2	many	CASSFRDRGYGYTF	TGTGCCAGCAGTTTCCGCGACAGGGGCTATGGCTACACCTTC
TRBV12-3/TRBV12-4	TRBD1	TRBJ1-6	NA	CASRARGQRSPLHF	TGTGCCAGCAGGGCGAGGGGGCAGCGTTCACCCCTCCACTTT
TRBV7-3	TRBD1	TRBJ2-2	NA	CASSQRLGQGSNTGELFF	TGTGCCAGCAGCCAACGTCTGGGACAGGGGTCGAACACCGGGGAGCTGTTTTTT
TRBV5-1	TRBD1	TRBJ2-7	NA	CASSRGDSAYEQYF	TGCGCCAGCAGCAGAGGGGACAGCGCTTACGAGCAGTACTTC
TRBV9	NA	TRBJ1-5	NA	CASSVADGTLKPQHF	TGTGCCAGCAGCGTTGCCGATGGGACGCTAAAGCCCCAGCATTTT